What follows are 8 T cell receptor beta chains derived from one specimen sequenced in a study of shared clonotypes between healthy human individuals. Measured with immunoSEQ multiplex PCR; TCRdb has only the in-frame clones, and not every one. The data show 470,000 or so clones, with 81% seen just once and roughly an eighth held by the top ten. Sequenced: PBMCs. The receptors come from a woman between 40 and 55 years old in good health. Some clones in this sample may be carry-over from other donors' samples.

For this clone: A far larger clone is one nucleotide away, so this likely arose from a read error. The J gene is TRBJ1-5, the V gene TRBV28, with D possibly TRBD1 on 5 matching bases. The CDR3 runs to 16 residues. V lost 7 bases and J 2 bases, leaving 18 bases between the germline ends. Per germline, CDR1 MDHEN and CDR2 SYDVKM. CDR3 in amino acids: CASTFPGQVGNQPQHF. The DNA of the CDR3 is TGTGCCAGCACCTTCCCAGGGCAGGTGGGCAATCAGCCCCAGCATTTT.

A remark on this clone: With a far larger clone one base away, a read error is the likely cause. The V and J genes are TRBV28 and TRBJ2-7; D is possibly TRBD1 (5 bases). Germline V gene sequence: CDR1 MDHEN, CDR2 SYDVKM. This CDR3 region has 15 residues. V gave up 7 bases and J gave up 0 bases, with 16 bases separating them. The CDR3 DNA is TGTGCCAGCATTCCCTGGGGCAGCGCCTCCTACGAGCAGTACTTC. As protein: CASIPWGSASYEQYF.

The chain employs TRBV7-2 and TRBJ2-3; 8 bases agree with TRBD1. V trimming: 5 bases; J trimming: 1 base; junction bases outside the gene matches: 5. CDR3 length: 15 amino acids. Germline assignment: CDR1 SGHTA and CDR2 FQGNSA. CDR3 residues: CASSSRTGRTDTQYF. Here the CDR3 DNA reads TGTGCCAGCAGCAGTCGGACAGGGCGCACAGATACGCAGTATTTT.

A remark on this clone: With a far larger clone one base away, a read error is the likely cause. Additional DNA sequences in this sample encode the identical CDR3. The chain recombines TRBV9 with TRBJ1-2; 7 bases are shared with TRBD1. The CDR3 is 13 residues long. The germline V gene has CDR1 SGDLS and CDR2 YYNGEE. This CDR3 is CASSGPGQARYTF. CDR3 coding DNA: TGTGCTAGCAGCGGACCCGGACAGGCCCGCTACACCTTC.

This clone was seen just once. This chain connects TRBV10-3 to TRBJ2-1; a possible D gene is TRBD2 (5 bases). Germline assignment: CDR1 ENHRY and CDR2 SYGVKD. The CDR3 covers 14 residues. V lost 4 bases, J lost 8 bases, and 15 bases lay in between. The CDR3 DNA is TGTGCCATCAGTGCGCGTTTAGCGTTCGATGAGCAGTTCTTC. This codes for CAISARLAFDEQFF.

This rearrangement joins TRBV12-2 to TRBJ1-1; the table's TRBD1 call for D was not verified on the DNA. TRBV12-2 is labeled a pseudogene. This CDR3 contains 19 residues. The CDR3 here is CASRPLLPGGASKDTEAFF. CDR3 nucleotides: TGTGCAAGTCGCCCCCTATTACCTGGGGGCGCGTCCAAGGACACTGAAGCTTTCTTT.

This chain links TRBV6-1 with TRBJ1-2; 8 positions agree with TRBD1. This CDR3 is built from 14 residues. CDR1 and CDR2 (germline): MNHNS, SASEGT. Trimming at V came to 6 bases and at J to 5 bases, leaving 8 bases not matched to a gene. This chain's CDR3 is CASRGMDRAYGYTF. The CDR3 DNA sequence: TGTGCCAGCAGGGGAATGGACAGGGCATATGGCTACACCTTC.

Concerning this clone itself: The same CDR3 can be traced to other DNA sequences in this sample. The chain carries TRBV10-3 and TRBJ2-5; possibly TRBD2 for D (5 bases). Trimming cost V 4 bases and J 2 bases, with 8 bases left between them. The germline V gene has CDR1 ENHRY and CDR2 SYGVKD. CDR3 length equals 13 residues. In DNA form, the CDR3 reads TGTGCCATCAGTGGAGGGCAGCAAGAGACCCAGTACTTC. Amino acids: CAISGGQQETQYF.